The 7 T cell receptor beta chains given below trace back to one sample, sequenced in a study of blood T cells in healthy people across ages. Sample-barcoded 5' priming and a J-beta primer mix drove a second PCR of 7 to 11 cycles. TCRdb processed the 5' RACE reads anew with MiXCR; each CDR3 protein has one entry. In the table there are 540,000 or so distinct CDR3 sequences, less than 25% of which are singletons. This sample was shared with a second study, whose subject was T cells of mothers and their children.

The sample consisted of blood. These receptors were taken from a boy between 10 and 17 years old in good health.

This clonotype has just a few counts. The chain links TRBV15 to TRBJ2-2; D is ambiguous. From germline, CDR1 is LNHNV and CDR2 YYDKDF (reference sequence). The length of the CDR3 is 15 residues. Trimming took off 0 bases at V and 1 base at J, with 6 bases between the two ends. The chain's CDR3 is CATSRDLGNTGELFF. The CDR3, as DNA: TGTGCCACCAGCAGAGATCTAGGGAACACCGGGGAGCTGTTTTTT.

In this sample, this clonotype turned up a few times. V is TRBV10-3 and J is TRBJ1-6; 8 nucleotides agree with TRBD1. Germline V gene lookup returns CDR1 ENHRY and CDR2 SYGVKD. The length of the CDR3 is 18 residues. The V and J ends lost 0 bases and 7 bases, in that order; junction bases with no gene match: 11. CDR3 nucleotide sequence: TGTGCCATCAGTGAGTCGGTGATGGTGACAGGGGACAATTCACCCCTCCACTTT. This encodes CAISESVMVTGDNSPLHF.

This clonotype was seen a few times. The CDR3 region is CASSVVRERSYNEQFF. CDR3 coding DNA: TGTGCCAGCAGCGTAGTAAGGGAACGGTCCTACAATGAGCAGTTCTTC. The chain has TRBV9 and TRBJ2-1; D is unclear. The CDR3 loop spans 16 amino acids. Trimming pared 0 bases from V and 1 base from J, leaving 11 bases between. CDR1 and CDR2 from the germline V gene are SGDLS and YYNGEE.

The chain joins TRBV4-3 to TRBJ1-4, with D hard to call. The CDR3 length is 15 residues. V gave up 4 bases and J gave up 0 bases, with 9 bases separating them. CDR1 and CDR2 from the germline V gene are LGHNA and YSLEER. CDR3 region: CASSRADTTNEKLFF. The CDR3 nucleotides are TGCGCCAGCAGCCGCGCAGACACAACTAATGAAAAACTGTTTTTT.

A note on this clonotype: One junction end does not reproduce the germline sequence, and a read error may be involved. The chain couples TRBV9 to TRBJ2-7, with TRBD1 matching 8 bases. There are 14 residues in the CDR3. Germline CDR1 is SGDLS and CDR2 is YYNGEE. The CDR3 loop is CVSSPQDRAEEQYF. The DNA of the CDR3 is TGTGTCAGCAGCCCCCAGGACAGGGCGGAGGAGCAGTACTTC.

The chain joins TRBV7-6 to TRBJ2-2, with D unresolved. Per the germline V gene, CDR1 is SGHVS and CDR2 is FNYEAQ. Trimming left V 1 base short and J 1 base short, with 7 bases between. This CDR3 has 15 residues. Written as DNA, the CDR3 is TGTGCCAGCAGCTTAGTGTCACAGAACACCGGGGAGCTGTTTTTT. Amino acids: CASSLVSQNTGELFF.

This clonotype was picked up a small number of times. V and J are TRBV7-3 and TRBJ1-3; D gene uncertain. V lost 0 bases, J lost 4 bases, and 4 bases lay in between. Germline lookup yields CDR1 SGHTA and CDR2 FQGTGA. This CDR3 is built from 13 residues. CDR3 sequence: CASSLTAGNTIYF. The CDR3 DNA follows: TGTGCCAGCAGCTTAACGGCAGGAAACACCATATATTTT.